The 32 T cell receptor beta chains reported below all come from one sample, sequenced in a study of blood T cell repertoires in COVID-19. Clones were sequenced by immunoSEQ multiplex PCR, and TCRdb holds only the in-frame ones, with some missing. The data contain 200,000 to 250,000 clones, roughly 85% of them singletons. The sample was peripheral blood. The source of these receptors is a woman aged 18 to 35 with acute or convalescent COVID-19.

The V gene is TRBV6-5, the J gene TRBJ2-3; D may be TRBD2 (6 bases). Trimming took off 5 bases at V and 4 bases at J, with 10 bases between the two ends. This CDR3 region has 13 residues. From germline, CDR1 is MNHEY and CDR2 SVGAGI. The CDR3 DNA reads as TGTGCCAGCAGTCTAGCGTTACCAGATACGCAGTATTTT. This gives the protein CASSLALPDTQYF.

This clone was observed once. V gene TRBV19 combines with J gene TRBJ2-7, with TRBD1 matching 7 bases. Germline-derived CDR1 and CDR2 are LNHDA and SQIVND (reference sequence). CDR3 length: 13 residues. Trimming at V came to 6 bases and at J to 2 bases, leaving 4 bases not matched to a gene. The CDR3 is CASSFGTAYEQYF. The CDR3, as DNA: TGTGCCAGTAGCTTCGGGACAGCCTACGAGCAGTACTTC.

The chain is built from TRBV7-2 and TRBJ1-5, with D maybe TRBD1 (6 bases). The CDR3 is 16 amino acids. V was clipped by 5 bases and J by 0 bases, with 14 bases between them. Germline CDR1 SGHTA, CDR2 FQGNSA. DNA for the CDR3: TGTGCCAGCAGCAAACAGGGTATGGGTAGCAATCAGCCCCAGCATTTT. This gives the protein CASSKQGMGSNQPQHF. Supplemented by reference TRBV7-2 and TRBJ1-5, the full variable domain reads GAGVSQSPSNKVTEKGKDVELRCDPISGHTALYWYRQSLGQGLEFLIYFQGNSAPDKSGLPSDRFSAERTGGSVSTLTIQRTQQEDSAVYLCASSKQGMGSNQPQHFGDGTRLSIL.

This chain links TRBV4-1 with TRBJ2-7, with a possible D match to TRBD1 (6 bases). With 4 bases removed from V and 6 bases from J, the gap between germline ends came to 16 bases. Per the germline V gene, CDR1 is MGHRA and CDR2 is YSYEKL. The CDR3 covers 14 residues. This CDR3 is CASSPNTGLGEQYF. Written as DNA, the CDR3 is TGCGCCAGCAGCCCTAATACAGGGCTCGGCGAGCAGTACTTC.

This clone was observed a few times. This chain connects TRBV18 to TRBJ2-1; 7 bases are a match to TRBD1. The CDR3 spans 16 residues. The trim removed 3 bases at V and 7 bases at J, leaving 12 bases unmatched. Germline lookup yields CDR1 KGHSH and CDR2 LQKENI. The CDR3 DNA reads TGTGCCAGCTCACCTCAGCGGCGACAGGGTATTAATGAGCAGTTCTTC. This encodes CASSPQRRQGINEQFF.

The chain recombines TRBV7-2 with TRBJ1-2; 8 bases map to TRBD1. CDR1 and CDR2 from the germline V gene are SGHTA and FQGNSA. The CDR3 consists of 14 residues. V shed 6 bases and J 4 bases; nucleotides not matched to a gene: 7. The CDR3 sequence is CASRRDRRFYGYTF. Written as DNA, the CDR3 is TGTGCCAGCAGACGGGACAGGAGGTTCTATGGCTACACCTTC.

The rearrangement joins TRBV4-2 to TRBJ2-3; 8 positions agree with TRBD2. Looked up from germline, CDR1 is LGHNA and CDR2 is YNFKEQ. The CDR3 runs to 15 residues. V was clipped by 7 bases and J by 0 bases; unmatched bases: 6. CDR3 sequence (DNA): TGTGCCAGCAAAGTAGCGGGGAGTAGCACAGATACGCAGTATTTT. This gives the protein CASKVAGSSTDTQYF.

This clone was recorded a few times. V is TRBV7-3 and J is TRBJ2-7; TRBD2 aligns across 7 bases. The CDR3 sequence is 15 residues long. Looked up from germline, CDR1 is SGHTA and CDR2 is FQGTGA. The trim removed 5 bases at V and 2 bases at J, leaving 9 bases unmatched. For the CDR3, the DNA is TGTGCCAGCAGCCCTACGCTAGCGGCGCCCTACGAGCAGTACTTC. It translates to CASSPTLAAPYEQYF.

The CDR3 DNA is TGTGCCAGCAGTTACCTGGCGGGAGTATATCAAGAGACCCAGTACTTC. It codes for CASSYLAGVYQETQYF. The chain carries TRBV6-5 and TRBJ2-5, with 7 bases matching TRBD2. Germline V gene data show CDR1 as MNHEY and CDR2 as SVGAGI. J lost 2 bases, V lost 2 bases, and 8 bases had no gene match. The CDR3 is made up of 16 amino acids.

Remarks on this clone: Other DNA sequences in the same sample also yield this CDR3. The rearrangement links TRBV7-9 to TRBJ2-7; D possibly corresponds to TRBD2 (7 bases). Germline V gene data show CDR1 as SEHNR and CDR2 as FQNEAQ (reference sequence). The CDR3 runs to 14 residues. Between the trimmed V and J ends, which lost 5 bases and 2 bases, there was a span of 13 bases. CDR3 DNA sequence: TGTGCCAGCAGCCTAGGGCGGGGGCCCTACGAGCAGTACTTC. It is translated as CASSLGRGPYEQYF.

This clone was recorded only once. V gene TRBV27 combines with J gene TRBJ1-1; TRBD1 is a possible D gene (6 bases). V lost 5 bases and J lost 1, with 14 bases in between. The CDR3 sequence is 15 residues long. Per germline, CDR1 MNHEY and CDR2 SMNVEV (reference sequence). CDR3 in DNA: TGTGCCAGCAGTGACCTCGGGGGGCCGAACACTGAAGCTTTCTTT. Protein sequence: CASSDLGGPNTEAFF.

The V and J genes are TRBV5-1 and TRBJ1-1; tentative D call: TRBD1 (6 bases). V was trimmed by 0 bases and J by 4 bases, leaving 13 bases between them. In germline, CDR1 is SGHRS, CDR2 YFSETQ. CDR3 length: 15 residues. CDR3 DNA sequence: TGCGCCAGCAGCTTGGATGGCAGGGGAGTCACTGAAGCTTTCTTT. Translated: CASSLDGRGVTEAFF.

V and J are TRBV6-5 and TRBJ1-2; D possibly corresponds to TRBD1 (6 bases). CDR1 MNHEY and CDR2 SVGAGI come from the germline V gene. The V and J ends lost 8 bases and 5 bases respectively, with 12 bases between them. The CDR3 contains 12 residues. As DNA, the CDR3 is TGTGCCAGCGGGACAAACGCTTATGGCTACACCTTC. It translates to CASGTNAYGYTF.

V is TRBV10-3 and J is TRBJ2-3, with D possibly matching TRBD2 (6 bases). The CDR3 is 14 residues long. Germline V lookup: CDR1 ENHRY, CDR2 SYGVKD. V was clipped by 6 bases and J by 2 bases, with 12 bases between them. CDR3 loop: CAIREGLNTDTQYF. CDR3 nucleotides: TGTGCCATCAGGGAGGGACTGAACACAGATACGCAGTATTTT.

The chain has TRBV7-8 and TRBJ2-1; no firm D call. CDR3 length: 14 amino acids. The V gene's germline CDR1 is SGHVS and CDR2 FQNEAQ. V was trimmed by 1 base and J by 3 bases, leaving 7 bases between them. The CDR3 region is CASSLVPSYNEQFF. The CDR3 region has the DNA TGTGCCAGCAGCTTAGTCCCTAGCTACAATGAGCAGTTCTTC.

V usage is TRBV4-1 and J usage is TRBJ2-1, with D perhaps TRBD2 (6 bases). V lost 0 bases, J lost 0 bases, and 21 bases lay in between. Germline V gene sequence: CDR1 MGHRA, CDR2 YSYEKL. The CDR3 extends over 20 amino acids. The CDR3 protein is CASSQDVWSRRGISYNEQFF. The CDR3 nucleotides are TGCGCCAGCAGCCAAGATGTTTGGAGTCGGAGGGGTATCTCCTACAATGAGCAGTTCTTC.

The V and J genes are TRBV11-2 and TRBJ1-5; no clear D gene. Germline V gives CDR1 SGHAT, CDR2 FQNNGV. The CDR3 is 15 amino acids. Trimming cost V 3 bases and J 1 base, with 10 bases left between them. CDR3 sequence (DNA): TGTGCCAGCAGCTTCCGGGCGGGGAGCAATCAGCCCCAGCATTTT. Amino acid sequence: CASSFRAGSNQPQHF.

CDR3 amino acids: CASSKVTGVGSPLHF. The CDR3 DNA reads TGTGCCAGCAGCAAAGTGACAGGAGTGGGATCACCCCTCCACTTT. V and J are TRBV21-1 and TRBJ1-6; TRBD1, the table's D call, was not compared with the DNA. TRBV21-1 is listed as a pseudogene. This CDR3 is built from 15 residues.

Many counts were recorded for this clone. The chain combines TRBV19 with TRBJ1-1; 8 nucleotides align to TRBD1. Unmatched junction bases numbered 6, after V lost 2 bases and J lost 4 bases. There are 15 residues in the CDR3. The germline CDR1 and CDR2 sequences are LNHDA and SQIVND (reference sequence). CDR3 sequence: CASSIRTGLATEAFF. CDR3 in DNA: TGTGCCAGTAGTATACGGACAGGGTTGGCCACTGAAGCTTTCTTT.

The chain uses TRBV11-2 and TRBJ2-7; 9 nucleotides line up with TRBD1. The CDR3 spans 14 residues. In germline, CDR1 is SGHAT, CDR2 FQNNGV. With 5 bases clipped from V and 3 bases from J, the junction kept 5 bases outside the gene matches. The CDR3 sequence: CASSPGTGFYEQYF. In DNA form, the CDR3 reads TGTGCCAGCAGCCCGGGGACAGGGTTCTACGAGCAGTACTTC.

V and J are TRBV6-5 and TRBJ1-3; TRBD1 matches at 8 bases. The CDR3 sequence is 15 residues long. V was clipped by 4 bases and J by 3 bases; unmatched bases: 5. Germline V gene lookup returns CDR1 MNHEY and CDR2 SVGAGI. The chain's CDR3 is CASSSTGVGGNTIYF. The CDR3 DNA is TGTGCCAGCAGTTCGACAGGGGTTGGTGGAAACACCATATATTTT.

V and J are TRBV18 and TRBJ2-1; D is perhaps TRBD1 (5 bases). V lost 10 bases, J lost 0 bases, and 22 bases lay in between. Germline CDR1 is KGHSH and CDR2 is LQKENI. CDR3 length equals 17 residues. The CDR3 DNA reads TGTGCCACCAATCAGGTCTGGGGCGCAAGCTCCTACAATGAGCAGTTCTTC. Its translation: CATNQVWGASSYNEQFF.

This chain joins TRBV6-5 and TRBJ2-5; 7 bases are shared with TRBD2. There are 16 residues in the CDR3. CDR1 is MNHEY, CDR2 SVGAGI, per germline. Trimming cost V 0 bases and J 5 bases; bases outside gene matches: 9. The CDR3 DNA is TGTGCCAGCAGTTACTCGAAGGCGGGAGTTGAGGAGACCCAGTACTTC. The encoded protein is CASSYSKAGVEETQYF.

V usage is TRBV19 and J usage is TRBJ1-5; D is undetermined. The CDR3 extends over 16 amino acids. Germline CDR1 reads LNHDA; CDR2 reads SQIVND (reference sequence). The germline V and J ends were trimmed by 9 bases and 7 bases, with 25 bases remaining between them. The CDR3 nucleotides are TGTGCCAGCCACCTCGGAGCCCCCGGGTTAGGCCAGCCCCAGCATTTT. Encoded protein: CASHLGAPGLGQPQHF.

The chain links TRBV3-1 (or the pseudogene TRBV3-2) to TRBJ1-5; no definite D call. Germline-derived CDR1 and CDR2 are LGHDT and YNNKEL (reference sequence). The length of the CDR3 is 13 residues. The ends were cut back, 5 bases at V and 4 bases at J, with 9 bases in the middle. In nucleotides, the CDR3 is TGTGCCAGCAGCGGCGGGGATAATCAGCCCCAGCATTTT. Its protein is CASSGGDNQPQHF.

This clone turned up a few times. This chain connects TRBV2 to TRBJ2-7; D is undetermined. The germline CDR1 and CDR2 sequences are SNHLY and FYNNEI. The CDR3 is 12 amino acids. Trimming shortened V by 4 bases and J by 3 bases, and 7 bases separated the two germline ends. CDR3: CASSALGYEQYF. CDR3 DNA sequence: TGTGCCAGCAGTGCCCTAGGCTACGAGCAGTACTTC.

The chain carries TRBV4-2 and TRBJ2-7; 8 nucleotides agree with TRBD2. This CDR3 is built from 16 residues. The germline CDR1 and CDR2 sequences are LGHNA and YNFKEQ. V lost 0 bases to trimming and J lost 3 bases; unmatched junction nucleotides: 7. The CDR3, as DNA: TGTGCCAGCAGCCAAGAAAGCGGGAGTTCGTTCTACGAGCAGTACTTC. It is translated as CASSQESGSSFYEQYF.

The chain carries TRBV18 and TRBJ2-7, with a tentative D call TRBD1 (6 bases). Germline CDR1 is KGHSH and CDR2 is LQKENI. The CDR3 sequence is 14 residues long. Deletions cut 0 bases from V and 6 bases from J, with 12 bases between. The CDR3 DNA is TGTGCCAGCTCACCACCGGAGGACAGTGGCGAGCAGTACTTC. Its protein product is CASSPPEDSGEQYF.

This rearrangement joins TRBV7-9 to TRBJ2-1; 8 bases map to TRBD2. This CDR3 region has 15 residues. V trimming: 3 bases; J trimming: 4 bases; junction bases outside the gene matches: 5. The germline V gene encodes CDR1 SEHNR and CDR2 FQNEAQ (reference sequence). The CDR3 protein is CASSFREGGYNEQFF. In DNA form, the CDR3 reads TGTGCCAGCAGCTTCCGGGAGGGAGGGTACAATGAGCAGTTCTTC.

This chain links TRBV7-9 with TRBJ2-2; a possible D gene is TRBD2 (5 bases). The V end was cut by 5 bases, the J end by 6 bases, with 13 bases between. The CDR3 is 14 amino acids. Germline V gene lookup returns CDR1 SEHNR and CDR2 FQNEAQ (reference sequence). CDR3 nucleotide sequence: TGTGCCAGCAGCCCAGAGGTGCGGGCCGGGGAGCTGTTTTTT. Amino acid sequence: CASSPEVRAGELFF.

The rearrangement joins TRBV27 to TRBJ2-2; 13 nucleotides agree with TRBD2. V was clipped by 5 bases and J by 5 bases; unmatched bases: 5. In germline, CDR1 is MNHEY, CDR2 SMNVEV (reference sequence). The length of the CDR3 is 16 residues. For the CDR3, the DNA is TGTGCCAGCAGTATTTGGACTAGCGGGAGAACCGGGGAGCTGTTTTTT. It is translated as CASSIWTSGRTGELFF.

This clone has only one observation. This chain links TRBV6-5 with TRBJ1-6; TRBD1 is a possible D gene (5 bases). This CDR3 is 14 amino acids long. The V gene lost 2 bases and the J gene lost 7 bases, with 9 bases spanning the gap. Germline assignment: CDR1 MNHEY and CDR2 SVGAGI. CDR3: CASSYRGKNSPLHF. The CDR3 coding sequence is TGTGCCAGCAGTTACAGGGGCAAGAATTCACCCCTCCACTTT.